Listed below are T cell receptor beta chains from one sample, sequenced in a study of blood T cell repertoires in COVID-19. Generated by immunoSEQ multiplex PCR, the TCRdb table keeps only in-frame clones and is missing some. The sample has 120,000 to 150,000 clones, around 80% seen once; the top ten hold around 3.3%. The sequencing input was peripheral blood. All receptors derive from a man aged 55-75 years with acute or convalescent COVID-19. Both conserved end residues are part of each CDR3. D genes are given only for firm matches. Clone size is stated in some rows and not others, as once, few, many or a class when expanded.

size	J	V	D	length	CDR3	DNA
NA	TRBJ2-1	TRBV2	TRBD2	14	CASSNGLAGTEQFF	TGTGCCAGCAGTAACGGACTAGCGGGCACTGAGCAGTTCTTC
NA	TRBJ2-7	TRBV19	TRBD1	14	CASSRGTGLDEQYF	TGTGCCAGTAGTAGGGGGACAGGGCTGGACGAGCAGTACTTC
once	TRBJ2-3	TRBV4-1	NA	17	CASSQDGGGRRTDTQYF	TGCGCCAGCAGCCAAGACGGGGGCGGGAGAAGGACAGATACGCAGTATTTT
NA	TRBJ1-5	TRBV4-3	NA	14	CASSQGAYNQPQHF	TGCGCCAGCAGCCAAGGGGCTTACAATCAGCCCCAGCATTTT
once	TRBJ2-7	TRBV9	TRBD2	16	CASSVDWAGGPYEQYF	TGTGCCAGCAGCGTAGACTGGGCGGGAGGGCCCTACGAGCAGTACTTC
NA	TRBJ2-1	TRBV9	TRBD2	15	CASSVDLAGGREQFF	TGTGCCAGCAGCGTAGACCTAGCGGGAGGACGTGAGCAGTTCTTC
NA	TRBJ1-6	TRBV7-2	NA	18	CASSLASGVPPANSPLHF	TGTGCCAGCAGCTTAGCTTCGGGGGTCCCTCCTGCTAATTCACCCCTCCACTTT
NA	TRBJ2-1	TRBV3-1/TRBV3-2	TRBD2	16	CASSQDRLAGVNEQFF	TGTGCCAGCAGCCAAGATCGGCTAGCGGGAGTAAATGAGCAGTTCTTC
many	TRBJ1-2	TRBV28	TRBD1	13	CASRTGVDYGYTF	TGTGCCAGCAGGACAGGGGTGGACTATGGCTACACCTTC
NA	TRBJ2-7	TRBV20-1	NA	11	CSARGIGGQYF	TGCAGTGCTCGTGGAATTGGAGGGCAGTACTTC
once	TRBJ1-2	TRBV7-2	TRBD1	16	CASSSGGQGAYAGYTF	TGTGCCAGCAGTTCGGGGGGACAGGGGGCGTATGCCGGCTACACCTTC
NA	TRBJ2-1	TRBV18	TRBD1	15	CASSPGTGGLNEQFF	TGTGCCAGCTCACCCGGGACAGGGGGTCTCAATGAGCAGTTCTTC
NA	TRBJ1-2	TRBV9	TRBD1	15	CASSVGTGGNYGYTF	TGTGCCAGCAGCGTAGGGACAGGAGGAAACTATGGCTACACCTTC
NA	TRBJ2-3	TRBV5-1	NA	15	CASDLTGSGPDTQYF	TGCGCCAGCGACTTGACTGGCTCAGGGCCAGATACGCAGTATTTT
NA	TRBJ2-7	TRBV9	NA	14	CASSVATGGYEQYF	TGTGCCAGCAGCGTAGCTACTGGGGGGTACGAGCAGTACTTC
NA	TRBJ2-3	TRBV9	NA	15	CASSVGGTNTDTQYF	TGTGCCAGCAGCGTAGGAGGAACTAACACAGATACGCAGTATTTT
NA	TRBJ1-1	TRBV2	NA	13	CASLEGRFTEAFF	TGTGCCAGCCTAGAAGGCCGTTTCACTGAAGCTTTCTTT
few	TRBJ1-2	TRBV7-2	TRBD1	15	CASSLGPQGMDGYTF	TGTGCCAGCAGCTTAGGACCACAGGGGATGGATGGCTACACCTTC
NA	TRBJ2-7	TRBV7-2	TRBD1	14	CASSLGTGSYEQYF	TGTGCCAGCAGCCTCGGGACAGGGTCCTACGAGCAGTACTTC
few	TRBJ2-1	TRBV7-2	TRBD1	15	CASSPTGGAYNEQFF	TGTGCCAGCAGTCCCACAGGGGGCGCGTACAATGAGCAGTTCTTC
NA	TRBJ1-2	TRBV6-5	TRBD1	15	CASSTGQGASRSYTF	TGTGCCAGCAGTACCGGACAGGGGGCTTCTCGGAGCTACACCTTC
NA	TRBJ1-4	TRBV7-8	NA	14	CASGGRRTPGKLFF	TGTGCCAGCGGAGGTCGACGTACTCCGGGAAAACTGTTTTTT
NA	TRBJ1-3	TRBV5-4	NA	16	CASSLGYFYSGNTIYF	TGTGCCAGCAGCTTGGGGTACTTTTACTCTGGAAACACCATATATTTT
NA	TRBJ2-5	TRBV5-1	NA	14	CASSSWRGQETQYF	TGCGCCAGCAGCTCGTGGCGGGGCCAAGAGACCCAGTACTTC
NA	TRBJ1-2	TRBV28	NA	14	CASSFQGRDYGYTF	TGTGCCAGCAGTTTTCAGGGGCGCGACTATGGCTACACCTTC
NA	TRBJ2-7	TRBV4-2	TRBD2	15	CASSQVAGATYEQYF	TGTGCCAGCAGCCAAGTGGCGGGAGCGACTTACGAGCAGTACTTC
NA	TRBJ1-5	TRBV6-2/TRBV6-3	TRBD1	15	CASTPTGGAGQPQHF	TGTGCCAGCACCCCGACAGGGGGCGCGGGTCAGCCCCAGCATTTT
NA	TRBJ2-3	TRBV4-3	TRBD2	15	CASSPGLADTDTQYF	TGCGCCAGCAGCCCGGGACTAGCGGACACAGATACGCAGTATTTT
NA	TRBJ2-5	TRBV7-3	TRBD1	14	CASSLGTGGETQYF	TGTGCCAGCAGCTTGGGTACAGGGGGGGAGACCCAGTACTTC
NA	TRBJ1-2	TRBV29-1	TRBD1	14	CSVGGDRGDYGYTF	TGCAGCGTTGGGGGGGACAGGGGAGACTATGGCTACACCTTC
NA	TRBJ1-2	TRBV28	NA	15	CASSPGGGEPYGYTF	TGTGCCAGCAGTCCCGGTGGAGGGGAGCCCTATGGCTACACCTTC
NA	TRBJ2-7	TRBV24-1	TRBD1	14	CATSDSDREAKQYF	TGTGCCACCAGTGACTCGGACAGGGAGGCGAAGCAGTACTTC
few	TRBJ2-1	TRBV13	TRBD2	16	CASSLGLAGFGNEQFF	TGTGCCAGCAGCTTAGGCCTAGCGGGATTTGGCAATGAGCAGTTCTTC
once	TRBJ2-7	TRBV24-1	TRBD2	16	CATSERTSVGSYEQYF	TGTGCCACCAGTGAGAGGACTAGCGTGGGGAGCTACGAGCAGTACTTC
NA	TRBJ2-7	TRBV27	TRBD1	14	CASSPGTGGNEQYF	TGTGCCAGCAGTCCCGGGACAGGGGGCAACGAGCAGTACTTC
NA	TRBJ2-1	TRBV19	NA	14	CASRQVGGINEQFF	TGTGCCAGTAGGCAGGTCGGCGGGATCAATGAGCAGTTCTTC
NA	TRBJ2-3	TRBV5-1	NA	15	CASASAGQNTDTQYF	TGCGCCAGCGCCTCTGCTGGACAGAACACAGATACGCAGTATTTT
NA	TRBJ1-4	TRBV28	NA	14	CASSSPRVNEKLFF	TGTGCCAGCAGTTCTCCCAGGGTGAACGAAAAACTGTTTTTT
NA	TRBJ1-5	TRBV11-2	TRBD1	15	CASSASGTGNQPQHF	TGTGCCAGCAGCGCATCCGGGACAGGCAATCAGCCCCAGCATTTT
NA	TRBJ2-3	TRBV3-1/TRBV3-2	NA	13	CASSQLNTDTQYF	TGTGCCAGCAGCCAGTTAAACACAGATACGCAGTATTTT
NA	TRBJ1-2	TRBV5-8	NA	14	CASSLGAAYYGYTF	TGTGCCAGCAGCTTGGGGGCCGCCTACTATGGCTACACCTTC